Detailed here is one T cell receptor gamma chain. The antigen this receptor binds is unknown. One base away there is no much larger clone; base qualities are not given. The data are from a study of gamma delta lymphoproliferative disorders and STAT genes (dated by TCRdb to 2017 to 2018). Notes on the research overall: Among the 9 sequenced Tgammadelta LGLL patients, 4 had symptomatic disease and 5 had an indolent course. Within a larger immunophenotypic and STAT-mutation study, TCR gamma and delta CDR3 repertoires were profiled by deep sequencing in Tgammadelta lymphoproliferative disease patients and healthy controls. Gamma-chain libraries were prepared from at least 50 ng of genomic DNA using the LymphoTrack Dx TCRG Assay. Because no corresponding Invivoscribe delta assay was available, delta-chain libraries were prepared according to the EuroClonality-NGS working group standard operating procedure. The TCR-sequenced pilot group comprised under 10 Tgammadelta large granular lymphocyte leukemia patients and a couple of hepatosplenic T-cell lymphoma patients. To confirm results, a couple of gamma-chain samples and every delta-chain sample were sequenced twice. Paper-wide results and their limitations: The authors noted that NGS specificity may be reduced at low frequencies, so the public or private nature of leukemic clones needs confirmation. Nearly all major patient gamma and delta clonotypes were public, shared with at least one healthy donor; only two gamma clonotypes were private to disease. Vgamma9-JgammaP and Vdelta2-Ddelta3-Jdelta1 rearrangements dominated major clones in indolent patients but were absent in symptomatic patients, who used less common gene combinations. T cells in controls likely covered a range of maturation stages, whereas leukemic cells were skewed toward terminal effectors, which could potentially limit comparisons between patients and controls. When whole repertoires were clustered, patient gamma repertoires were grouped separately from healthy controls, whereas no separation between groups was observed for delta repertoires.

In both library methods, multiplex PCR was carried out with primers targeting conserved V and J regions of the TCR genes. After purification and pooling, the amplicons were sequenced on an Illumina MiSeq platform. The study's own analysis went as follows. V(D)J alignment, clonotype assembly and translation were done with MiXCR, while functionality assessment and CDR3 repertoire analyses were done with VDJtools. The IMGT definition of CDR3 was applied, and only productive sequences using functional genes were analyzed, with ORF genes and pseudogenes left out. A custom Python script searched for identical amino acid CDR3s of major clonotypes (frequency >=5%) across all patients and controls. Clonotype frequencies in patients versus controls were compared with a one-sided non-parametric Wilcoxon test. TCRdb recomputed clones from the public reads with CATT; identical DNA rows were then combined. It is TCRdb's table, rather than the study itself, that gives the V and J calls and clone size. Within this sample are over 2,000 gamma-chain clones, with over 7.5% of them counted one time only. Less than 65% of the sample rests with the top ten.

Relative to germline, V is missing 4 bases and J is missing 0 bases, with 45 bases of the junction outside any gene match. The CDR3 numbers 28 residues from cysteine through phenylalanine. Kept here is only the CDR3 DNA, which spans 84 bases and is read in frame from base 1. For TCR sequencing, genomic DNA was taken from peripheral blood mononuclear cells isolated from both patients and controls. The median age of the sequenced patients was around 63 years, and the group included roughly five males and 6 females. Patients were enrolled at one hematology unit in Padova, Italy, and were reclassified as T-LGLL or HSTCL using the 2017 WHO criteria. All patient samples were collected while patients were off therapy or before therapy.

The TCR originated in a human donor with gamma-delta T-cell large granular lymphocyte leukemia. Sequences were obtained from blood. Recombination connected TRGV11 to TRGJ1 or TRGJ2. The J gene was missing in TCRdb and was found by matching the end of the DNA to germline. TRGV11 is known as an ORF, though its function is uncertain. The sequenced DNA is TGTGCCTGCTGGATTAGACACTACAACATCAAAATCCCGGCTCCTCTCCCTAAACCCGATTCGAATTATTATAAGAAACTCTTT. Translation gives CACWIRHYNIKIPAPLPKPDSNYYKKLF.